Listed below are T cell receptor beta chains from one sample, sequenced in a study of blood T cells in healthy people across ages. TCRdb processed the 5' RACE reads anew with MiXCR; each CDR3 protein has one entry. The data show 600,000 to 800,000 distinct CDR3 sequences, around 20% seen once. The sequencing input was blood. The origin of the receptors is a man between 65 and 80 years old in good health. The CDR3 runs from the conserved cysteine through the conserved F or W. A D gene is named only where the DNA matches it firmly. Size is omitted from some rows. Given values are once, few, many or a class for expanded clones.

NA,TRBJ2-1,TRBV10-3,NA,CAISESAGNNEQFF,TGTGCCATCAGTGAGTCGGCGGGGAACAATGAGCAGTTCTTC
NA,TRBJ1-4,TRBV20-1,many,CSAHGSGTGEKLFF,TGCAGTGCACACGGGTCCGGGACGGGGGAAAAACTGTTTTTT
NA,TRBJ2-3,TRBV7-6,few,CASMGESTDTQYF,TGTGCCAGCATGGGAGAATCCACAGATACGCAGTATTTT
NA,TRBJ2-1,TRBV12-3/TRBV12-4,few,CASSLDPAYNEQFF,TGTGCCAGCAGTTTAGACCCGGCCTACAATGAGCAGTTCTTC
NA,TRBJ1-4,TRBV7-9,NA,CASSLGSGLQRVNEKLFF,TGTGCCAGCAGCTTAGGATCTGGCTTACAGCGCGTAAATGAAAAACTGTTTTTT
NA,TRBJ2-1,TRBV29-1,NA,CSVGSPKETQCF,TGCAGCGTTGGTAGTCCTAAAGAGACCCAGTGCTTC
TRBD2,TRBJ2-5,TRBV28,many,CASSRTSGTVQETQYF,TGTGCCAGCAGTCGGACTAGCGGGACCGTTCAAGAGACCCAGTACTTC
TRBD2,TRBJ2-3,TRBV19,NA,CASKKPGTSGSTDTQYF,TGTGCCAGTAAAAAGCCCGGGACTAGCGGGAGTACAGATACGCAGTATTTT
NA,TRBJ2-6,TRBV7-3,many,CASSSTTGTGANVLTF,TGTGCCAGCAGCTCGACGACGGGAACTGGGGCCAACGTCCTGACTTTC
NA,TRBJ2-2,TRBV27,few,CASSREGGRSNTGELFF,TGTGCCAGCAGTCGAGAGGGGGGGCGGTCTAACACCGGGGAGCTGTTTTTT